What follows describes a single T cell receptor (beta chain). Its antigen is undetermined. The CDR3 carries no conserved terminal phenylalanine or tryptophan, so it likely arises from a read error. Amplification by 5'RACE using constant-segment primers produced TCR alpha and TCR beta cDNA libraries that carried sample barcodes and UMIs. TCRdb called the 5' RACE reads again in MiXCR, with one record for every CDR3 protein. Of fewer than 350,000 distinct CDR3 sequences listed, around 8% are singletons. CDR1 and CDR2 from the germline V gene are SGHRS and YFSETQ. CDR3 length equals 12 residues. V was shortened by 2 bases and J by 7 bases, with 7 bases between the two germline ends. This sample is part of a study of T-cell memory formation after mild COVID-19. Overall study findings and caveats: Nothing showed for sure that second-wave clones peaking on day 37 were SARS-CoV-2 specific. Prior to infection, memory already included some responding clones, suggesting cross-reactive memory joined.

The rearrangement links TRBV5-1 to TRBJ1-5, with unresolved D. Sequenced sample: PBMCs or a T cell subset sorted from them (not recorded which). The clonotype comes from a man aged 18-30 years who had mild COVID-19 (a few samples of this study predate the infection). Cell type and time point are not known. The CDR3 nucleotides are TGCGCCAGCAGCTTACTGGGACAGCCCCAGCATTCT. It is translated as CASSLLGQPQHS.